This T cell receptor beta chain was sequenced in a study of shared clonotypes between healthy human individuals. The CDR3 spans 12 residues. V dropped 0 bases and J dropped 12 bases, with 8 bases sitting between them. Germline values: CDR1 SGHAT, CDR2 FQNNGV. CD8 cells regarded as naive lacked CD45RO, were positively chosen for CCR7, and omitted terminally differentiated effector memory CD45RA+ cells. This clone was seen more than once but under ten times. Antigen unknown. The genomic DNA of each subset was split evenly across several immunoSEQ plates. Sequencing used immunoSEQ multiplex PCR; TCRdb keeps in-frame clones, though not all of them. The sample consists of about 680,000 clones, roughly 94% of them appearing once. Study results and limitations: Although depth was large, rarefaction showed that sequencing of the sorted subsets was incomplete.

Sequencing was carried out using naive CD8+ T cells sorted from blood. The source of this sequence is a young man in good health. The chain is built from TRBV11-2 and TRBJ1-4; D gene ambiguous. As DNA, the CDR3 is TGTGCCAGCAGCTTAGAGCGCCGGGAACTGTTTTTT. Amino acids: CASSLERRELFF.